The count of the clone carrying this T cell receptor beta chain is one. Its antigen remains unknown. The CDR3 is 11 amino acids. CDR1 and CDR2 (germline): DFQATT, SNEGSKA (reference sequence). The time point here: technical triplicate 3. TCRdb reanalysed the 5' RACE reads using MiXCR and keeps one entry per CDR3 protein. The sample carries around 47,000 distinct CDR3 sequences, 20% to 25% recorded once. The entry originates in a study of neurological immune-mediated disorders. Study-level findings and limits: Because no CDR3 amino acid sequences were shared across subjects by expanded clones, private repertoires were suggested in all groups. In HTLV-1-associated myelopathy, TCR clonal expansion was greatest, and in multiple sclerosis it was least, below healthy controls.

This TCR was recovered from a man in his 60s with HTLV-1-associated myelopathy (HAM/TSP). The rearrangement links TRBV20-1 to TRBJ1-1; D unresolved. The sequenced sample consisted of PBMCs. The CDR3 here is CRAFANTEAFF. CDR3 nucleotides: TGCAGAGCCTTTGCGAACACTGAAGCTTTCTTT.